This entry concerns a single T cell receptor beta chain. This entry comes from a study of T cell changes during pregnancy in multiple sclerosis. The CDR3 is made up of 14 amino acids. Germline CDR1 SGHNT, CDR2 YENEEA. Trimming cost V 5 bases and J 5 bases; bases outside gene matches: 6. Clones were read by immunoSEQ multiplex PCR, and TCRdb kept only the in-frame ones, dropping some. The sample has approximately 48,000 clones, under 95% seen once. This clonotype originated in a female donor with multiple sclerosis, enrolled in a pregnancy study. The chain is built from TRBV11-3 and TRBJ1-1; 9 bases match TRBD1. The sequences come from CD8+ T cells from peripheral blood mononuclear cells, collected before pregnancy. The CDR3 nucleotides are TGTGCCAGCAGCCTCCGGGACAGGGATACTGAAGCTTTCTTT. This encodes CASSLRDRDTEAFF.